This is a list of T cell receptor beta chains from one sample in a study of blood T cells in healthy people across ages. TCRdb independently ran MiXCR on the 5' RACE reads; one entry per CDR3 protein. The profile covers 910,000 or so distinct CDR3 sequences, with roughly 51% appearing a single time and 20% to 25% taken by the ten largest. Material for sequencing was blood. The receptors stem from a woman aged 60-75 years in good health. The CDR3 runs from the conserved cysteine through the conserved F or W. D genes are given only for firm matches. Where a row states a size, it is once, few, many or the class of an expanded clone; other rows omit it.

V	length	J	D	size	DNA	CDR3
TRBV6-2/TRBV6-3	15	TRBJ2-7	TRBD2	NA	TGTGCCAGCAGACGAGGGACTAGCGGGAACTACGAGCAGTACTTC	CASRRGTSGNYEQYF
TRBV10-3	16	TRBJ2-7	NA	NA	TGTGCCATCAGTGCTTCATGGGACGCCAGCTCCTACGAGCAGTACTTC	CAISASWDASSYEQYF
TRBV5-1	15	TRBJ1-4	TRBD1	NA	TGCGCCAGCCGTCATGGGGACCAGGGGGGTGAAAAACTGTTTTTT	CASRHGDQGGEKLFF
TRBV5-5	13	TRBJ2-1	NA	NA	TGTGCCAGCAGTTTTTCCTCTAGTGATGAGCAGTTCTTC	CASSFSSSDEQFF
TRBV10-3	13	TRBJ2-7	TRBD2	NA	TGTGCCACGGGTAGAGTAACGGCGGGAGTAGTGTACTTC	CATGRVTAGVVYF
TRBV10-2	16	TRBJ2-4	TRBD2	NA	TGCGCCAGCAGTGACACGGGGAGGGTGAGCAAAAACATTCAGTACTTC	CASSDTGRVSKNIQYF
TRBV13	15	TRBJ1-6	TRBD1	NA	TGTGCCTGCAGCTATACCGGGACAGGGCCCTCACCCCTCCACTTT	CACSYTGTGPSPLHF
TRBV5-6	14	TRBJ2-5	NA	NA	TGTGCCAGCAGCGGTGGACTTCTTGCGGAGACCCAGTACTTC	CASSGGLLAETQYF
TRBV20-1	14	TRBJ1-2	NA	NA	TGCAGTGCTAGAGAAAATGCCAGGGGTCTTGGCTACACCTTC	CSARENARGLGYTF
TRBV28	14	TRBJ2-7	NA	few	TGTGCCAGCAGACAATACAAACCAACCTACGAGCAGTACTTC	CASRQYKPTYEQYF
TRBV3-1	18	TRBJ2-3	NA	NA	TGTGCCAGCAGCGAGGGGACTGGAGGGCCCCGTGGGGCGGATACGCAGTATTTT	CASSEGTGGPRGADTQYF
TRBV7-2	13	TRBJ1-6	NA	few	TGTGCCAGCAGCTACGCAGGGGTCTCACCCCTCCACTTT	CASSYAGVSPLHF
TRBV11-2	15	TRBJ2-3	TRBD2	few	TGTGCCAGCAGCTTAACCGGGAGGGCCGAGGTCGCGCAGTATTTT	CASSLTGRAEVAQYF
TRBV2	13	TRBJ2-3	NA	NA	TGTGCCAGCTCTCGGGGGAACACAGATACGCAGTATTTT	CASSRGNTDTQYF
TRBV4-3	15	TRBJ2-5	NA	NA	TGCGCCAGCAGCCGAGGATCGGGCAAGCAAGAGACCCAGTACTTC	CASSRGSGKQETQYF
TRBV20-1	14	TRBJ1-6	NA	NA	TGCAGTGCTGATCTTAAGGCAGGGGATTCACCCCTCCACTTT	CSADLKAGDSPLHF
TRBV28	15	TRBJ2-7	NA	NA	TGTGCCAGCAGTTTATTGACAGAAATTACCTACGAGCAGTACTTC	CASSLLTEITYEQYF
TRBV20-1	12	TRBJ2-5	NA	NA	TGCAGTGCCCTGACAGCCCAAGAGACCCAGTACTTC	CSALTAQETQYF
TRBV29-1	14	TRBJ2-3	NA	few	TGCAGCTCCAGCGAGGGCTGGAGCACAGATACGCAGTATTTT	CSSSEGWSTDTQYF
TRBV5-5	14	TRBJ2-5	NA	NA	TGTGCCAGCAGCTTGGTTGAGGCCCAAGAGACCCAGTACTTC	CASSLVEAQETQYF
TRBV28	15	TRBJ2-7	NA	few	TGTGCCAGCAGTCCCCTCACGGGAGCCATAACCGAGCAGTACTTC	CASSPLTGAITEQYF
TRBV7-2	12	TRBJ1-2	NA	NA	TGTACCAGCAGCCAACAGTCGTATGGCTACACCTTC	CTSSQQSYGYTF
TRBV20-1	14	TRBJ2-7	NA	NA	TGCAGTGCTGAGCGACCAGCAGGAGGATACGAGCAGTACTTC	CSAERPAGGYEQYF
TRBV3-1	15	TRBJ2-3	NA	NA	TGTGCCAGCAGCCAAGATCCCGGGCACACAGATACGCAGTATTTT	CASSQDPGHTDTQYF
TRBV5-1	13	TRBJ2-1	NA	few	TGCGCCAGCAGCGGCCAAAGCGGAATCGAGCAGTTCTTC	CASSGQSGIEQFF
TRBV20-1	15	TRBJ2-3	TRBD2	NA	TGCAGTGCTAGAACTAGCGGGAATGTAAGAGATACGCAGTATTTT	CSARTSGNVRDTQYF
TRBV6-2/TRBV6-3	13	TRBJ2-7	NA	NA	TGTGCCAGCAGCCCCGGCAGGGGAGGAGAGCAGTACTTC	CASSPGRGGEQYF
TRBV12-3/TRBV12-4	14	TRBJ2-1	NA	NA	TGTGCCAGCAGTTTGAAGGGGTGGGGAAGTGAGCAGTTCTTC	CASSLKGWGSEQFF